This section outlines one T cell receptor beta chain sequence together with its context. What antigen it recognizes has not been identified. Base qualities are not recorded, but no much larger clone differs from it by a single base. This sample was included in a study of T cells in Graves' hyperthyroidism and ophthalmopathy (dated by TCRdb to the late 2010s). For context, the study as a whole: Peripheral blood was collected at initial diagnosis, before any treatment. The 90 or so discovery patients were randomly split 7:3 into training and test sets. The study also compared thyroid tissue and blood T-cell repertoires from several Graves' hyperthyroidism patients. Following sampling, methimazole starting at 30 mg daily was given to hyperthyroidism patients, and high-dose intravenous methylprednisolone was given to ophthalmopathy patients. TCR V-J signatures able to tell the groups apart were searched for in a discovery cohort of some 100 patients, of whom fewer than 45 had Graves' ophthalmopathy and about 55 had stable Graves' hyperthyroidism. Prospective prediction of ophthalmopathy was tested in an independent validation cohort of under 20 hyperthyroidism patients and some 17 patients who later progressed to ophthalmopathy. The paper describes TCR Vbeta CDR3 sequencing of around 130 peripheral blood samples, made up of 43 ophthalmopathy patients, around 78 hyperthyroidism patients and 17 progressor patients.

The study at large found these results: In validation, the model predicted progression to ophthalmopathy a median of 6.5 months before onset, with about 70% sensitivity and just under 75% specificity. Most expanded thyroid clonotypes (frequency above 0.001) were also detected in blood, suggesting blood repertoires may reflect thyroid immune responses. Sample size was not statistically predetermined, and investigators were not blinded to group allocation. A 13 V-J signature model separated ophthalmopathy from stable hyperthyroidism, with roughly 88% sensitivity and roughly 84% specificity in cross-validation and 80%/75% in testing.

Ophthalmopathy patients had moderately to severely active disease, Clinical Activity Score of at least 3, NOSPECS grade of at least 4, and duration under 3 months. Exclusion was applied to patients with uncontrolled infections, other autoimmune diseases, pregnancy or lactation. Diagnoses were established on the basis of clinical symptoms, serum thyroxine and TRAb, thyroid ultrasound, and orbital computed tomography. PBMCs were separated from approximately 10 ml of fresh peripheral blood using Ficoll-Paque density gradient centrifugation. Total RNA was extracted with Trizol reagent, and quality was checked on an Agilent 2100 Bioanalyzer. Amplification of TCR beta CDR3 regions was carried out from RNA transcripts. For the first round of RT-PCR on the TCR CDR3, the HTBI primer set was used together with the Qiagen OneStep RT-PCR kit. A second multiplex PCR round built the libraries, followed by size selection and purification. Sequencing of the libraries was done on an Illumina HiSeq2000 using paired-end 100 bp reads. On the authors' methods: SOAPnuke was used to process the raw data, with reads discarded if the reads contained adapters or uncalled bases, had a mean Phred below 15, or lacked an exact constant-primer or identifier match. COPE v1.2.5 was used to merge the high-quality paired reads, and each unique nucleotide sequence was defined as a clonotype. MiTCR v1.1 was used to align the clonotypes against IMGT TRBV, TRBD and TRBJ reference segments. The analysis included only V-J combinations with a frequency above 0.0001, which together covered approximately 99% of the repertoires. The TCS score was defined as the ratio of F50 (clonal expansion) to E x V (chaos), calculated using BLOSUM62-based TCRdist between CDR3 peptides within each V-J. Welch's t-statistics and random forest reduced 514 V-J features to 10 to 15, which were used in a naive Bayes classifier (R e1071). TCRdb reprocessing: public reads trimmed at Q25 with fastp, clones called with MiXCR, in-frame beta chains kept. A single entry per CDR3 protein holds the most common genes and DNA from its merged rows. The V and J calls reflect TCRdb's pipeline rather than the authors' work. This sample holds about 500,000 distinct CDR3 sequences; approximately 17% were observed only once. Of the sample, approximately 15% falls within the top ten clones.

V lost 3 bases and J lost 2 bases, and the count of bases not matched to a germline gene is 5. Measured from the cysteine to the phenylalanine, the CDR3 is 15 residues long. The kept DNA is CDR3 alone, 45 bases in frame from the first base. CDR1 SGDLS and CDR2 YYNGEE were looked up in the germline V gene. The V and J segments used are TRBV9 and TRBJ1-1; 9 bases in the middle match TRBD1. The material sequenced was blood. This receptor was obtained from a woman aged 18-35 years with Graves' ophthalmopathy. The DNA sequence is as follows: TGTGCCAGCAGCGCAAGGGACAGGGAAAACACTGAAGCTTTCTTT. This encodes CASSARDRENTEAFF.